The clone carrying this TCR beta chain turned up a few times. Its antigen is currently unknown. The source of the sample is a study of T cell responses to AZD1222 COVID-19 vaccine. Study-level results: Vaccine-related CD4 TCRs covered spike, predominating at 160-218 and 743-854. The donors showed a predominance of white British ancestry and of females, with possible underestimation of clonal diversity. Vaccination with two AZD1222 doses was followed by a rise in Spike-specific TCR breadth and depth.

Assay: immunoSEQ multiplex PCR; the TCRdb copy retains only in-frame clones and omits some. The sample holds tens of thousands of clones, over 75% seen once. The CDR3 runs 15 residues. Germline assignment: CDR1 MNHNS and CDR2 SASEGT. The germline V and J ends were trimmed by 3 bases and 0 bases, with 9 bases remaining between them. Pooling of second doses given at about 4 or about 12 weeks was done. The sample here was peripheral blood, taken 28 days after the second AZD1222 dose. The V call is TRBV6-1, the J call TRBJ1-3; D ambiguous. The sequence came from an adult who received the AZD1222 COVID-19 vaccine. The CDR3 is CASSETPNSGNTIYF. The CDR3 nucleotides read TGTGCCAGCAGTGAGACCCCCAACTCTGGAAACACCATATATTTT.